The T cell receptor (beta chain) described here comes from a study of cytomegalovirus exposure and HLA in healthy donors. As for the study in general: Roughly 180 million T cells yielded approximately 100 million unique TCR beta sequences, as an earlier analysis found.

PCR employed 60 Vbeta and 13 Jbeta primers. Sequenced by immunoSEQ multiplex PCR; TCRdb stores in-frame clones only, minus some. This table holds 75,000 to 90,000 clones, approximately 80% found once. Trimming left V 5 bases short and J 3 bases short, with 16 bases between. The CDR3 runs to 15 residues. Germline CDR1 reads LNHDA; CDR2 reads SQIVND (reference sequence). General observations from the study: Indistinguishable V segments such as TRBV6-2 and TRBV6-3 were excluded. Later analysis placed DRB1 highest and HLA-C lowest in TCR association rates, which differed by HLA locus. Later on, analysis showed that most CMV-associated TCR beta chains appeared to be HLA-restricted.

On this clone itself: Its matching antigen is unknown.

This TCR was sampled from a man in his fifties in good health and CMV-seronegative. Sequencing was done on a sample of PBMCs. The chain employs TRBV19 and TRBJ1-1, with D possibly matching TRBD1 (5 bases). The CDR3 region has the DNA TGTGCCAGTAGTCTACGTAAGGGGTATTACACTGAAGCTTTCTTT. Protein sequence: CASSLRKGYYTEAFF.